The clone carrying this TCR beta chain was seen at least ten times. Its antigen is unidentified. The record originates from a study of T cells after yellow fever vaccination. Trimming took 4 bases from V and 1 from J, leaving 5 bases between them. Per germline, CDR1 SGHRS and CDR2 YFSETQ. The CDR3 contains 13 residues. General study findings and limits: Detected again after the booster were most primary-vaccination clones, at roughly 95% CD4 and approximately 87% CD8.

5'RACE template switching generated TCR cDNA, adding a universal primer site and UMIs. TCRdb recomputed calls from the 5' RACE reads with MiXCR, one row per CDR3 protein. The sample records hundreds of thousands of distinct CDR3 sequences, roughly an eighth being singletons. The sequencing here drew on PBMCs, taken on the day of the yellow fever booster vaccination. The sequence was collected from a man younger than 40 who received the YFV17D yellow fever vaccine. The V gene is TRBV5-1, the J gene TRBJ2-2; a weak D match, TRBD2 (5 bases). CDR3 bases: TGCGCCAGCAGCAGCGGGAACACCGGGGAGCTGTTTTTT. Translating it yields CASSSGNTGELFF.